The text below deals with one TCR beta chain. Antigen unknown. The source of the sample is a study of cytomegalovirus exposure and HLA in healthy donors. Study findings and constraints: Previously analyzed data showed that most TCR beta V segments were productive at a frequency of about 90% or about 30%.

V was pared by 0 bases and J by 2 bases, with 14 bases of the junction left unmatched. Germline V gene lookup returns CDR1 SNHLY and CDR2 FYNNEI. The CDR3 spans 19 residues. Primers included in the PCR were 60 Vbeta and 13 Jbeta primers. Repertoires were generated with immunoSEQ multiplex PCR, while TCRdb's copy carries only in-frame clones and drops some. The sample includes some 140,000 clones, around 86% seen only once; the top ten take roughly 8%. The receptor's source is a woman in her forties or fifties in good health and CMV-seropositive. The rearrangement joins TRBV2 to TRBJ2-7, with 9 bases that match TRBD1. The specimen sequenced was PBMCs. CDR3 sequence reads: CASSEAGRWDREGTYEQYF. The CDR3, as DNA: TGTGCCAGCAGTGAAGCGGGAAGGTGGGACAGGGAAGGAACCTACGAGCAGTACTTC.